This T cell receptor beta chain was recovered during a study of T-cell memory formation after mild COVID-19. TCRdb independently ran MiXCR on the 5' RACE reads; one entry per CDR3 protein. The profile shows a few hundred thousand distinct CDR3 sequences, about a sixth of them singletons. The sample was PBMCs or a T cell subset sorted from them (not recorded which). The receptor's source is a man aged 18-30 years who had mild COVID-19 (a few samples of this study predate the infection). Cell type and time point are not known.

CDR3 sequence reads: CASSTTGLAGDEQFF. For the CDR3, the DNA is TGTGCCAGCAGCACAACAGGACTAGCGGGGGATGAGCAGTTCTTC. The chain carries TRBV7-9 and TRBJ2-1, with TRBD2 matching over 13 bases. The CDR3 consists of 15 residues. Germline CDR1 and CDR2: SEHNR and FQNEAQ (reference sequence). After removal of 5 bases from V and 8 bases from J, the junction contained 6 bases not matched to a gene.